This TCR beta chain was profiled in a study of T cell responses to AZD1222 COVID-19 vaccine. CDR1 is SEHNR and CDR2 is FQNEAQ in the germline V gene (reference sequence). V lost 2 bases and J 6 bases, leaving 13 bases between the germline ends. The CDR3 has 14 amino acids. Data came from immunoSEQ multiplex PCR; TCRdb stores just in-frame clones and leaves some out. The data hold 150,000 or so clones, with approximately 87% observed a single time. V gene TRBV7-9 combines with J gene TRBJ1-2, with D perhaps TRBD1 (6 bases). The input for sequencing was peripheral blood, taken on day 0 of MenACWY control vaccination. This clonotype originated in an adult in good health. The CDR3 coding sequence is TGTGCCAGCAGCTTACAACAGGGAGGCGATGGCTACACCTTC. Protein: CASSLQQGGDGYTF.